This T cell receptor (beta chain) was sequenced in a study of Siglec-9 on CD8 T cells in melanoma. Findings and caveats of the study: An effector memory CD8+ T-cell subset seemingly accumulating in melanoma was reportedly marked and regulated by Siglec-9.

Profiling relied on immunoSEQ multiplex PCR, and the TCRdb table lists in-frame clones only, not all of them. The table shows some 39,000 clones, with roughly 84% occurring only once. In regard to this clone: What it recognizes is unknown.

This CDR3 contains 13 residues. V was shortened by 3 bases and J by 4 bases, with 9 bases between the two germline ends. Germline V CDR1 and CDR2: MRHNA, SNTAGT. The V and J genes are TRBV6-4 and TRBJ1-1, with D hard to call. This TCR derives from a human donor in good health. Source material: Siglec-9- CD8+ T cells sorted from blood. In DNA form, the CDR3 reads TGTGCCAGCAGTGATCCCCCGAGCACTGAAGCTTTCTTT. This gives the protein CASSDPPSTEAFF.